This entry features one T cell receptor beta chain sequence. No antigen is known for it. PCR was performed a second time for roughly 7 to 12 cycles using a sample-barcoded 5' primer and a J-beta primer mix. Each of the cDNA molecules was tagged by a template-switch adaptor with 12 random nucleotides. One entry per CDR3 protein, called by TCRdb with MiXCR from the 5' RACE reads. In the table there are approximately 1.5 million distinct CDR3 sequences, about 45% of which are singletons. Whenever a sample was processed, at least 6 million PBMCs were isolated. The authors extracted at least 6 micrograms of total RNA per sample. This entry is derived from a study of blood T cells in healthy people across ages. Findings and caveats of the study: Older individuals had lower TCR beta diversity per million T cells (the decline was roughly linear).

The CDR3 is 13 amino acids. V shed 6 bases and J shed 1 base, with 12 bases lying between them. Germline V lookup: CDR1 DFQATT, CDR2 SNEGSKA (reference sequence). The chain recombines TRBV20-1 with TRBJ1-2, with D maybe TRBD1 (5 bases). The sample comprised blood. This TCR derives from a woman aged 18-29 years in good health. The CDR3 nucleotides are TGCAGTGCAAAACCGGGACTTAACTATGGCTACACCTTC. Protein: CSAKPGLNYGYTF.